Presented here are 10 T cell receptor beta chains from one specimen sequenced in a study of PD-1 blockade in classical Hodgkin lymphoma (dated by TCRdb to the early 2020s). The library was generated by the immunoSEQ multiplex PCR assay. This immuneACCESS table, as held by TCRdb, lists in-frame sequences with V and J called but not all clones. Of the missing ones, under half trace to an unresolved V gene in checked studies; the others have no known cause. Here the sample has 30,000 to 35,000 clones; 75% to 85% occur a single time. 30% to 35% of the sample goes to the ten largest clones. The sample's time point label, decoded: cycle 1 day 1 (C1D1), immediately before nivolumab initiation. All trial patients had relapsed after autologous stem cell transplantation, with cohorts A, B and C differing in prior brentuximab vedotin exposure. The sequences come from peripheral blood mononuclear cells (PBMCs), collected at baseline. The receptors derive from a human donor with classical Hodgkin lymphoma.

V and J are TRBV7-2 and TRBJ1-5, with D maybe TRBD1 (6 bases). Trimming left V 3 bases short and J 4 bases short, with 13 bases between. The CDR3 sequence is 15 residues long. Germline assignment: CDR1 SGHTA and CDR2 FQGNSA. This CDR3 reads CASSFGTSRNQPQHF. The CDR3 DNA sequence: TGTGCCAGCAGCTTTGGGACAAGTCGTAATCAGCCCCAGCATTTT.

The J gene is TRBJ1-1, the V gene TRBV7-3, with 9 bases matching TRBD1. Germline lookup yields CDR1 SGHTA and CDR2 FQGTGA. V shed 5 bases and J 5 bases; nucleotides not matched to a gene: 9. This CDR3 has 15 amino acids. The CDR3, as DNA: TGTGCCAGCAGCCCCCAGGGACAGGGTGGGACTGAAGCTTTCTTT. Translated, it gives CASSPQGQGGTEAFF.

V usage is TRBV19 and J usage is TRBJ1-3; possibly TRBD1 for D (6 bases). V dropped 7 bases and J dropped 2 bases, with 12 bases sitting between them. The germline gives CDR1 LNHDA, CDR2 SQIVND (reference sequence). The CDR3 consists of 14 residues. DNA for the CDR3: TGTGCCAGTACCGACAGGCCCACTGGAAACACCATATATTTT. Translated, it gives CASTDRPTGNTIYF.

This clone came up once. V is TRBV13 and J is TRBJ1-1; tentatively, D is TRBD1 (5 bases). Germline-derived CDR1 and CDR2 are PRHDT and FYEKMQ (reference sequence). The CDR3 totals 16 residues. V was trimmed by 5 bases and J by 4 bases, leaving 20 bases between them. The CDR3 spells CASSHSWRQGSTEAFF. CDR3 bases: TGTGCCAGCAGCCATTCATGGAGGCAGGGCAGCACTGAAGCTTTCTTT.

This chain joins TRBV7-2 and TRBJ2-1; TRBD1 is a possible D gene (5 bases). CDR1 is SGHTA and CDR2 is FQGNSA in the germline V gene. The CDR3 extends over 12 amino acids. The germline V and J ends were trimmed by 5 bases and 7 bases, with 9 bases remaining between them. The CDR3: CASSQNRNEQFF. CDR3 bases: TGTGCCAGCAGCCAGAACAGGAATGAGCAGTTCTTC.

This clone was picked up one time. CDR3 bases: TGTGCCAGCACGAAAGACGGGAACACTGAAGCTTTCTTT. This encodes CASTKDGNTEAFF. The rearrangement links TRBV6-1 to TRBJ1-1; D is undetermined. CDR1 and CDR2 (germline): MNHNS, SASEGT. With 7 bases removed from V and 1 base from J, the gap between germline ends came to 10 bases. CDR3 length: 13 residues.

The rearrangement links TRBV19 to TRBJ1-2; TRBD1 agrees at 7 bases. Trimming at V came to 3 bases and at J to 3 bases, leaving 7 bases not matched to a gene. The CDR3 consists of 15 residues. The germline V gene encodes CDR1 LNHDA and CDR2 SQIVND (reference sequence). The CDR3 nucleotides are TGTGCCAGTAGTATGGTAGACAGGGTCTACTATGGCTACACCTTC. Translation gives CASSMVDRVYYGYTF.

The chain couples TRBV7-3 to TRBJ2-2; 9 bases line up with TRBD1. Per germline, CDR1 SGHTA and CDR2 FQGTGA. The V gene end was trimmed by 4 bases and the J gene end by 5 bases; junction bases not matched to a gene: 14. The CDR3 is made up of 18 amino acids. The CDR3 is CASSSGQGEAVLTGELFF. The CDR3 bases are TGTGCCAGCAGCTCGGGACAGGGAGAAGCGGTTCTAACCGGGGAGCTGTTTTTT.

The genes are TRBV19 and TRBJ1-5; D unclear. CDR3 length: 14 residues. Germline V lookup: CDR1 LNHDA, CDR2 SQIVND (reference sequence). V lost 4 bases and J 5 bases, leaving 12 bases between the germline ends. DNA of the CDR3: TGTGCCAGTAGTAGACGGGGAAGTGATCAGCCCCAGCATTTT. Protein product: CASSRRGSDQPQHF.

This chain links TRBV2 with TRBJ2-1; 13 nucleotides align to TRBD2. CDR3 length: 13 amino acids. The V and J ends lost 5 bases and 13 bases, in that order; junction bases with no gene match: 5. The germline CDR1 and CDR2 sequences are SNHLY and FYNNEI. CDR3 region: CASSKGTSGDQFF. CDR3 DNA: TGTGCCAGCAGTAAAGGGACTAGCGGGGATCAGTTCTTC.